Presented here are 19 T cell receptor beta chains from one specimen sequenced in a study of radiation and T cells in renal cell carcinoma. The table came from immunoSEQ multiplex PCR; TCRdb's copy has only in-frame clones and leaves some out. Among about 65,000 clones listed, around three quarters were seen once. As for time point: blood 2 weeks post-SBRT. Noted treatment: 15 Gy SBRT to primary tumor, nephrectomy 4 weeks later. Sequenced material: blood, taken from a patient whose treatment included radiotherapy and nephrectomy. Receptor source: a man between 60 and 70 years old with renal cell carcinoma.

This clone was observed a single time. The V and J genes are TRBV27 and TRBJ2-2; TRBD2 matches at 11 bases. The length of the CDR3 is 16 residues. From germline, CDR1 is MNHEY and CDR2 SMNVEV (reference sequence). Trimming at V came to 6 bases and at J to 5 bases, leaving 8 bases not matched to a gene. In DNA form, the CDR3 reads TGTGCCAGCAGGACCACTAGCGGGGGTATGACCGGGGAGCTGTTTTTT. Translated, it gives CASRTTSGGMTGELFF.

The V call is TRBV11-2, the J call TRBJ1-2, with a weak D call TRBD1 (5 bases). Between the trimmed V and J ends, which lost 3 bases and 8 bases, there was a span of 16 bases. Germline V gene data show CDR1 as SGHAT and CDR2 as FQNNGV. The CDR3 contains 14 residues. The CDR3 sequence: CASSLGRQVGGYTF. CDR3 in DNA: TGTGCCAGCAGCTTGGGGCGCCAGGTCGGGGGCTACACCTTC.

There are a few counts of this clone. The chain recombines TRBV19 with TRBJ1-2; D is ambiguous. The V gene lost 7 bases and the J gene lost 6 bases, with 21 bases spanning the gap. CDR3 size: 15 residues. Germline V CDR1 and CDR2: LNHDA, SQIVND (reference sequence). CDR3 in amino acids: CASTHPSTPEHGYTF. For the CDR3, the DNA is TGTGCCAGTACCCACCCTTCTACCCCCGAGCATGGCTACACCTTC.

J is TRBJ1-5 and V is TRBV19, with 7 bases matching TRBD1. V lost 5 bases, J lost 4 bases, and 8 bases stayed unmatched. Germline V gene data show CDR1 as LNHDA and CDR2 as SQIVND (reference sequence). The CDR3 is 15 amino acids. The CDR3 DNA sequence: TGTGCCAGTAGTCCTCAGGGGGAGCTAAATCAGCCCCAGCATTTT. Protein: CASSPQGELNQPQHF.

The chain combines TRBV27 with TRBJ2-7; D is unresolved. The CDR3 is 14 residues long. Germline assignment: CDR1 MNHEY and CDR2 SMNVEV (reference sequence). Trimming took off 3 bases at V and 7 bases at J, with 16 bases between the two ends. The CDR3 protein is CASSFSPPLGEQYF. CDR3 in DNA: TGTGCCAGCAGTTTTTCGCCCCCCCTCGGGGAGCAGTACTTC.

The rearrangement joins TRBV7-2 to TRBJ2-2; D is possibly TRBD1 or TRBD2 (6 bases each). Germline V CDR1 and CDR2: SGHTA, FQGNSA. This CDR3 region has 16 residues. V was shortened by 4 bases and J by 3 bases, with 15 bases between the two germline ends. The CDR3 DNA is TGTGCCAGCAGCTCCTGGGGGGCAGGAGACACCGGGGAGCTGTTTTTT. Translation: CASSSWGAGDTGELFF.

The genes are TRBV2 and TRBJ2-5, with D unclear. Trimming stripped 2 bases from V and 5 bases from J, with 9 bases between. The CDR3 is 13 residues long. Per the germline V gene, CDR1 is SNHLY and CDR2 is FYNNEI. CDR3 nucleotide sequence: TGTGCCAGCAGTGAAAGTAGCAGGGAGACCCAGTACTTC. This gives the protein CASSESSRETQYF.

CDR3 loop: CASSKWTENTGELFF. The CDR3 coding sequence is TGTGCCAGCAGCAAGTGGACCGAAAACACCGGGGAGCTGTTTTTT. V gene TRBV9 combines with J gene TRBJ2-2, with D uncertain. The germline V gene encodes CDR1 SGDLS and CDR2 YYNGEE. This CDR3 region has 15 residues. V lost 4 bases and J 2 bases, leaving 12 bases between the germline ends.

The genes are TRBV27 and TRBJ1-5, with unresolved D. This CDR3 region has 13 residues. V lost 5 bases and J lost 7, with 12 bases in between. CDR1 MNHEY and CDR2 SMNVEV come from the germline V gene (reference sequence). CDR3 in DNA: TGTGCCAGCAGTCCCCTCGGAGCCCAGCCCCAGCATTTT. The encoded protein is CASSPLGAQPQHF.

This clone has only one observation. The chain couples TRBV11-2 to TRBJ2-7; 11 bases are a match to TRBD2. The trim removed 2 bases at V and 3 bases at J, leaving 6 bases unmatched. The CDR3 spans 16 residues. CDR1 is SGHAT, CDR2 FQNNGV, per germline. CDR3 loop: CASSLSTSGGHYEQYF. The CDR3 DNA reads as TGTGCCAGCAGCTTATCTACTAGCGGGGGCCACTACGAGCAGTACTTC.

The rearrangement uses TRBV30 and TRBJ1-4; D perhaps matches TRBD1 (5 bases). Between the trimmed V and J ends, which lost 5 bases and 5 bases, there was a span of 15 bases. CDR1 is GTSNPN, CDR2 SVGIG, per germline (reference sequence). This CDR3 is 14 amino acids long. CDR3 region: CAWGPRGGNEKLFF. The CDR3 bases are TGTGCCTGGGGACCCCGTGGGGGGAATGAAAAACTGTTTTTT.

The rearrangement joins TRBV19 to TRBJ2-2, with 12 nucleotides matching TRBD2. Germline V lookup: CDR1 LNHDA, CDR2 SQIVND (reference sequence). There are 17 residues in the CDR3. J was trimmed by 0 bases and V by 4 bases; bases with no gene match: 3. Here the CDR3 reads CASSKTSGRANTGELFF. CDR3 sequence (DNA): TGTGCCAGTAGTAAGACTAGCGGGAGAGCGAACACCGGGGAGCTGTTTTTT.

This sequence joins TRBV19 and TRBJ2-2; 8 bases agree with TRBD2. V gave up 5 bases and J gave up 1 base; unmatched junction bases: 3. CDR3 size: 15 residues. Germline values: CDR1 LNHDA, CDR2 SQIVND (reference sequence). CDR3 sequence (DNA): TGTGCCAGTAGTTCTGCGGGAGGGAACACCGGGGAGCTGTTTTTT. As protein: CASSSAGGNTGELFF.

The CDR3 nucleotides read TGCAGCGTGATGAATAGCAATCAGCCCCAGCATTTT. It translates to CSVMNSNQPQHF. The rearrangement links TRBV29-1 to TRBJ1-5; D is undetermined. Trimming cost V 6 bases and J 0 bases, with 6 bases left between them. There are 12 residues in the CDR3. Germline assignment: CDR1 SQVTM and CDR2 ANQGSEA.

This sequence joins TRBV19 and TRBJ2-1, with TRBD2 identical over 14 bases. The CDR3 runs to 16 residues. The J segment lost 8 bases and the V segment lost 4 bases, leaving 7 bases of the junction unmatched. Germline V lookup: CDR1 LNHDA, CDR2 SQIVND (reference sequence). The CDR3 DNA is TGTGCCAGTAGTACAGCGACTAGCGGGAGGGCCGATGAGCAGTTCTTC. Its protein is CASSTATSGRADEQFF.

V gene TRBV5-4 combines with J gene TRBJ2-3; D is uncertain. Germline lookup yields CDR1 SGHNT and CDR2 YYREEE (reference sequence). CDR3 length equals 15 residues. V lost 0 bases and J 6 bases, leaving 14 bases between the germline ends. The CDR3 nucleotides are TGTGCCAGCAGCTTGGAATTAGCCCGGGTCGATACGCAGTATTTT. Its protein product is CASSLELARVDTQYF. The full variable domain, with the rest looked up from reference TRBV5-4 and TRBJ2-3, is ETGVTQSPTHLIKTRGQQVTLRCSSQSGHNTVSWYQQALGQGPQFIFQYYREEENGRGNFPPRFSGLQFPNYSSELNVNALELDDSALYLCASSLELARVDTQYFGPGTRLTVL.

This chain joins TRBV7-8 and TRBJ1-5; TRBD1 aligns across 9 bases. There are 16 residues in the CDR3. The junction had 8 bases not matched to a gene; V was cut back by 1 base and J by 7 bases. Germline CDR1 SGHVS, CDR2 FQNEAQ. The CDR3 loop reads CASSLGGQGPGQPQHF. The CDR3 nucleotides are TGTGCCAGCAGCTTAGGGGGACAGGGTCCGGGGCAGCCCCAGCATTTT.

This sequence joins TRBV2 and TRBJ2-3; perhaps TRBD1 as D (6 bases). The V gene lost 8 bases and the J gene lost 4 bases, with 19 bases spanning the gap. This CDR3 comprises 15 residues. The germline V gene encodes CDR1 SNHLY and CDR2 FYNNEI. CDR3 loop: CASSIRGPASDTQYF. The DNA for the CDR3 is TGTGCCAGCTCTATCAGGGGTCCCGCGTCAGATACGCAGTATTTT.

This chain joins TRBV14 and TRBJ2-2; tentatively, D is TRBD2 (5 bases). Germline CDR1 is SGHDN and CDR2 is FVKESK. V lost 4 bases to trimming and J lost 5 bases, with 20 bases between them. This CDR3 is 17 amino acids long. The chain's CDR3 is CASSRLGRRSGTGELFF. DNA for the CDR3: TGTGCCAGCAGCCGCCTCGGTCGTAGATCGGGGACCGGGGAGCTGTTTTTT.